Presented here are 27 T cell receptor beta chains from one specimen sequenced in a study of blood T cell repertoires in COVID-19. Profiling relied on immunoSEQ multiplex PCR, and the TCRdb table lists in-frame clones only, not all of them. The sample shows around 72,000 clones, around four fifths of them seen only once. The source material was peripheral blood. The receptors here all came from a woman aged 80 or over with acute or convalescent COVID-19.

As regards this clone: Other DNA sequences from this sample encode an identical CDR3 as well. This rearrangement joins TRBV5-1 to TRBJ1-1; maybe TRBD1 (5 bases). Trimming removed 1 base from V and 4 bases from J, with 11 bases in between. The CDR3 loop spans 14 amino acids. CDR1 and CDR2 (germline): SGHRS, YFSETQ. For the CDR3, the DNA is TGCGCCAGCAGCTTGCAGGGTCGGAGCACTGAAGCTTTCTTT. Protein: CASSLQGRSTEAFF.

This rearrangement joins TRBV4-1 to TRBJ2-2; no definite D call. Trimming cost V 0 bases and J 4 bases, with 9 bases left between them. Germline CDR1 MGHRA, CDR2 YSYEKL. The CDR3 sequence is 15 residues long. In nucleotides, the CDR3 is TGCGCCAGCAGCCAAGAGAACCGACTCACCGGGGAGCTGTTTTTT. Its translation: CASSQENRLTGELFF.

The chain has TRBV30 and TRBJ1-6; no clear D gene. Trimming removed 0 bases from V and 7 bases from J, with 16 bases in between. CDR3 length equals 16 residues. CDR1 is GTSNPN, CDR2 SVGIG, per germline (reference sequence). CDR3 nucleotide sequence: TGTGCCTGGAGTGTACTAGTAGGGCAGGCGAATTCACCCCTCCACTTT. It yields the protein CAWSVLVGQANSPLHF. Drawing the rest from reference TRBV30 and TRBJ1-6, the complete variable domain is SQTIHQWPATLVQPVGSPLSLECTVEGTSNPNLYWYRQAAGRGLQLLFYSVGIGQISSEVPQNLSASRPQDRQFILSSKKLLLSDSGFYLCAWSVLVGQANSPLHFGNGTRLTVT.

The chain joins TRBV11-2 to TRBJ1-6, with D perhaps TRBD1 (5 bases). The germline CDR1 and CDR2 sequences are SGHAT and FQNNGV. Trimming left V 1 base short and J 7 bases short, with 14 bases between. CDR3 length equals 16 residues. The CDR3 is CASSLAQGLRNSPLHF. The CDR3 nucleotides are TGTGCCAGCAGCTTAGCCCAGGGACTGAGGAATTCACCCCTCCACTTT. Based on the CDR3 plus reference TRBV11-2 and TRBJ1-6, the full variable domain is EAGVAQSPRYKIIEKRQSVAFWCNPISGHATLYWYQQILGQGPKLLIQFQNNGVVDDSQLPKDRFSAERLKGVDSTLKIQPAKLEDSAVYLCASSLAQGLRNSPLHFGNGTRLTVT.

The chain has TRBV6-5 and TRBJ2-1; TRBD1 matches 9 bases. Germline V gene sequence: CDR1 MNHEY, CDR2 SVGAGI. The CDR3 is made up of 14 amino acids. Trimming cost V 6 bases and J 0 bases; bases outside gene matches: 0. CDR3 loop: CASRGQGSYNEQFF. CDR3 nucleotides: TGTGCCAGCAGGGGACAGGGCTCCTACAATGAGCAGTTCTTC.

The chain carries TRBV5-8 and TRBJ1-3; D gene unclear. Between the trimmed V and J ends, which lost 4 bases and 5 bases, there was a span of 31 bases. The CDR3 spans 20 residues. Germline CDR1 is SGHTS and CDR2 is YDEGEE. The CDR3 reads CASSPHPGTRSLPRRNTIYF. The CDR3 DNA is TGTGCCAGCAGCCCGCACCCGGGAACTCGATCCCTTCCAAGGAGAAACACCATATATTTT.

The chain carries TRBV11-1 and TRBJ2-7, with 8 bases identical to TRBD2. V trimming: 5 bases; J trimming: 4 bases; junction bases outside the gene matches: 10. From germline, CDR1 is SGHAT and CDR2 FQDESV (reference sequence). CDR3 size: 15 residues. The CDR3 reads CASSDVRSGGYEQYF. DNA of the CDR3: TGTGCCAGCAGCGACGTCAGAAGCGGGGGTTACGAGCAGTACTTC.

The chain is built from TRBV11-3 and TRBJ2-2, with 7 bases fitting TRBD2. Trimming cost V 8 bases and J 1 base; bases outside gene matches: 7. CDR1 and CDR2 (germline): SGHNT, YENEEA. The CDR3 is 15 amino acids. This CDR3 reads CASRTGTMNTGELFF. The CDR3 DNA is TGTGCCAGCCGCACCGGGACTATGAACACCGGGGAGCTGTTTTTT.

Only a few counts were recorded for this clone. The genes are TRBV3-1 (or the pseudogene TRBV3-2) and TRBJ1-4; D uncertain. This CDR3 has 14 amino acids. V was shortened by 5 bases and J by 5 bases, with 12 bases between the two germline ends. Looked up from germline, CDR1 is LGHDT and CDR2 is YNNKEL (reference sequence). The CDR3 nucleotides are TGTGCCAGCAGCTCATACAGCAAGAATGAAAAACTGTTTTTT. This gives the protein CASSSYSKNEKLFF.

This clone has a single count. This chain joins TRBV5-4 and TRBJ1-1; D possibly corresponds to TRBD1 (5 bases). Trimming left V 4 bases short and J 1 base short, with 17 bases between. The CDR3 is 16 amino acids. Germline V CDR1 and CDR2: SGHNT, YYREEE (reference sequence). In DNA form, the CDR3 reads TGTGCCAGCAGCCGCCCCAACAGGTCCCCGAACACTGAAGCTTTCTTT. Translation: CASSRPNRSPNTEAFF.

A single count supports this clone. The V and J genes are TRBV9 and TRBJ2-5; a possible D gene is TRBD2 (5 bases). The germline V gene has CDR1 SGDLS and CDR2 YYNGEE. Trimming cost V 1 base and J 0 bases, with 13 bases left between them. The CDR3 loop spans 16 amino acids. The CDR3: CASSVTGIEYQETQYF. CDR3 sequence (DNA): TGTGCCAGCAGCGTAACGGGGATTGAGTACCAAGAGACCCAGTACTTC.

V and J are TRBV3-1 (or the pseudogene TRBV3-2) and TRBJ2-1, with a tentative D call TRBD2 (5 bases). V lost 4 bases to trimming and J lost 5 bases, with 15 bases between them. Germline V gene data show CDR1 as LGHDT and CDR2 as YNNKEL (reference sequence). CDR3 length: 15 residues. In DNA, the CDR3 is TGTGCCAGCAGCCCGAGGGTCCAGACCAACAATGAGCAGTTCTTC. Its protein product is CASSPRVQTNNEQFF.

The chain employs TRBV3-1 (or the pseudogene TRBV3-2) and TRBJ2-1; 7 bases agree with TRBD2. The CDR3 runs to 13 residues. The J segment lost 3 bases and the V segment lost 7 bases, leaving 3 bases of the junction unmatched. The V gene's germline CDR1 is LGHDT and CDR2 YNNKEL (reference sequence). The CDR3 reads CASKAGVYNEQFF. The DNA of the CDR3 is TGTGCCAGCAAGGCGGGGGTCTACAATGAGCAGTTCTTC.

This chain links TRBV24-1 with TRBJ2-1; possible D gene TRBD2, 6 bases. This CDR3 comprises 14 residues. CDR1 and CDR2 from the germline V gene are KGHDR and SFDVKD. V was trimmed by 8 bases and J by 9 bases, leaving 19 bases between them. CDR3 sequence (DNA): TGTGCCACCACCGGGCTAGCGCCAGAGGGTGAGCAGTTCTTC. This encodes CATTGLAPEGEQFF.

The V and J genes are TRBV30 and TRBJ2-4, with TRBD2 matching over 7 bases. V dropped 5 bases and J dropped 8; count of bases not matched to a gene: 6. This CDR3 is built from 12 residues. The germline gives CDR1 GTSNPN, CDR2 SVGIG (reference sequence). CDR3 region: CAWGTGGDIQYF. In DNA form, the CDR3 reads TGTGCCTGGGGGACTGGGGGGGACATTCAGTACTTC.

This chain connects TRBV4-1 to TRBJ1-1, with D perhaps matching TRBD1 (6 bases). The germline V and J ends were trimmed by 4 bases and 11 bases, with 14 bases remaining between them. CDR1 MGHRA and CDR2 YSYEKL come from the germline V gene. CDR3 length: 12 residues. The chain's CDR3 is CASSPGRTDAFF. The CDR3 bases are TGCGCCAGCAGCCCAGGTCGGACAGACGCTTTCTTT.

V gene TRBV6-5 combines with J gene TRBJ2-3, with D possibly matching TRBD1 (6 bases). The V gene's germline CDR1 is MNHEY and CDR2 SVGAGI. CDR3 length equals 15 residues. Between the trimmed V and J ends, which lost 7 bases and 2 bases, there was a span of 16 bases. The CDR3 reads CASNPRGSITDTQYF. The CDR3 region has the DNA TGTGCCAGCAACCCTAGGGGGAGTATCACAGATACGCAGTATTTT.

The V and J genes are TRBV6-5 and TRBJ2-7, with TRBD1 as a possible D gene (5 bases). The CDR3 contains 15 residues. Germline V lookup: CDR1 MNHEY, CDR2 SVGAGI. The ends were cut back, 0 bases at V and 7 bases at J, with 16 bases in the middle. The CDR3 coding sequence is TGTGCCAGCAGTTACTCTGGTGACAGACAGCGAGAGCAGTACTTC. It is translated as CASSYSGDRQREQYF.

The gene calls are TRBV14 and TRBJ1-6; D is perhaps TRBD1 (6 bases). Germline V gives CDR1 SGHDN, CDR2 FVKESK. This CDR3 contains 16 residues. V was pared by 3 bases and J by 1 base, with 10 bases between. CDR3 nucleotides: TGTGCCAGCAGCCACCTAACAGGGTCCTATAATTCACCCCTCCACTTT. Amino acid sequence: CASSHLTGSYNSPLHF.

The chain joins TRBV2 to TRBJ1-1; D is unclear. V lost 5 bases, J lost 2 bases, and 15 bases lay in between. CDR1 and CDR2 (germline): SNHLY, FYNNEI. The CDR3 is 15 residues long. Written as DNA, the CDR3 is TGTGCCAGCAGTCCGGGGAAGATTATCAACACTGAAGCTTTCTTT. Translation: CASSPGKIINTEAFF.

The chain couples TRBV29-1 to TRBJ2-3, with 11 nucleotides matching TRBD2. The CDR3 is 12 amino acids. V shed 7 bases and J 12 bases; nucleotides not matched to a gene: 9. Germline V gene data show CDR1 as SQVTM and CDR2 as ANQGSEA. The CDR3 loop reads CSAVTSGNPQYF. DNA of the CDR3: TGCAGCGCTGTGACTAGCGGGAACCCTCAGTATTTT.

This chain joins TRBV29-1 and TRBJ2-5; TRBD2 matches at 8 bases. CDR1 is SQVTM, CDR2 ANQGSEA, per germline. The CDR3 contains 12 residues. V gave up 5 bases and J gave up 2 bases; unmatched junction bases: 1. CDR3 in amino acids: CSVSGGQETQYF. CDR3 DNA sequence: TGCAGCGTTAGCGGGGGACAAGAGACCCAGTACTTC.

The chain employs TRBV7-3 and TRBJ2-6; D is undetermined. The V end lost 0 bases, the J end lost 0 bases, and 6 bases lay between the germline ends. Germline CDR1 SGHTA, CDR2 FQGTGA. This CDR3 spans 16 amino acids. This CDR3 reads CASSLTSGSGANVLTF. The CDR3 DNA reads TGTGCCAGCAGCTTAACGAGTGGCTCTGGGGCCAACGTCCTGACTTTC.

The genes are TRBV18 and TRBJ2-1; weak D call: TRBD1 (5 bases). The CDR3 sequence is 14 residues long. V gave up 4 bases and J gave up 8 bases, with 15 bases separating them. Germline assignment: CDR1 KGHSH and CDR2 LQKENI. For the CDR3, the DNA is TGTGCCAGCTCACTGAATCAGGGTATCTATGAGCAGTTCTTC. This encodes CASSLNQGIYEQFF.

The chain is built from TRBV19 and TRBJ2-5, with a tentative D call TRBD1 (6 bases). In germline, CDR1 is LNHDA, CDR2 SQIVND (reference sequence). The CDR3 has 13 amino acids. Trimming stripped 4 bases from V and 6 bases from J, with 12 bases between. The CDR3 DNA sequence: TGTGCCAGTAGTACCTCGGACAGAAAGACCCAGTACTTC. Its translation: CASSTSDRKTQYF. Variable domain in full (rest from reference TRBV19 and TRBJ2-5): DGGITQSPKYLFRKEGQNVTLSCEQNLNHDAMYWYRQDPGQGLRLIYYSQIVNDFQKGDIAEGYSVSREKKESFPLTVTSAQKNPTAFYLCASSTSDRKTQYFGPGTRLLVL.

Here the CDR3 DNA reads TGTGCCAGCAGCTTAGCTAGCGGGAGGGGAACAGATACGCAGTATTTT. Protein: CASSLASGRGTDTQYF. V usage is TRBV7-6 and J usage is TRBJ2-3, with 11 bases identical to TRBD2. The CDR3 runs to 16 residues. The V segment lost 0 bases and the J segment 3 bases; nucleotides outside the gene matches: 2. Germline CDR1 SGHVS, CDR2 FNYEAQ.

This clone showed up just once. The CDR3 sequence is CASSLDRIHEKLFF. Here the CDR3 DNA reads TGTGCCAGTAGTTTGGACAGGATCCATGAAAAACTGTTTTTT. This chain links TRBV19 with TRBJ1-4, with 7 bases lining up with TRBD1. This CDR3 is built from 14 residues. CDR1 and CDR2 (germline): LNHDA, SQIVND (reference sequence). V trimming: 5 bases; J trimming: 6 bases; junction bases outside the gene matches: 6.